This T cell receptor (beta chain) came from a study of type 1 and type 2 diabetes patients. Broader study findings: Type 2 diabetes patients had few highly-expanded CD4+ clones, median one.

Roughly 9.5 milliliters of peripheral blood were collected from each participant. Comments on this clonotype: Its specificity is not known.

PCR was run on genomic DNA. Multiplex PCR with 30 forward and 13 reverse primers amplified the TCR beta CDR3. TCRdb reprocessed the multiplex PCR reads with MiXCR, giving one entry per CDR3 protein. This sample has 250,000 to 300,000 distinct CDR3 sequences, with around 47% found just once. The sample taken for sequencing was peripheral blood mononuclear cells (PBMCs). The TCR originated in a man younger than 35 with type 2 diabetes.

For the CDR3, the DNA is TGTGCCAGCAGCCACACGGGGCGGAGCGGCACTGAAGCTTTCTTT. Amino acid sequence: CASSHTGRSGTEAFF. The chain is built from TRBV27 and TRBJ1-1, with D perhaps matching TRBD1 (5 bases). This CDR3 is 15 amino acids long. The ends were cut back, 6 bases at V and 4 bases at J, with 18 bases in the middle. The germline gives CDR1 MNHEY, CDR2 SMNVEV (reference sequence).